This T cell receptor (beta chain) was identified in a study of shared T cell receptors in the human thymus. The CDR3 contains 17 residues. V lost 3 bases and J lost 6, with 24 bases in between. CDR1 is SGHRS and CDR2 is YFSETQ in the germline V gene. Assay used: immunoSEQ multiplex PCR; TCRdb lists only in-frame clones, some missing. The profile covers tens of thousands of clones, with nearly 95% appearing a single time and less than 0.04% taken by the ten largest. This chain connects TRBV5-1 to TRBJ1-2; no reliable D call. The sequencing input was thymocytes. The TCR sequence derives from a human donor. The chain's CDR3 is CASSSDNRGYLGNGYTF. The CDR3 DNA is TGCGCCAGCAGCTCCGATAACAGAGGTTATCTGGGTAATGGCTACACCTTC. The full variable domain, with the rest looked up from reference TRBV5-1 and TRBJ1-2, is KAGVTQTPRYLIKTRGQQVTLSCSPISGHRSVSWYQQTPGQGLQFLFEYFSETQRNKGNFPGRFSGRQFSNSRSEMNVSTLELGDSALYLCASSSDNRGYLGNGYTFGSGTRLTVV.